This T cell receptor (beta chain) emerged from a study of yellow fever vaccine responses in identical twins. To note about this clonotype: Antigen specificity is unknown.

TCRdb reprocessed the RT-PCR reads via MiXCR and lists one record per CDR3 protein. The table lists about 2,500 distinct CDR3 sequences, 70% to 90% of them singletons. The CDR3 is 14 residues long. Germline V lookup: CDR1 SEHNR, CDR2 FQNEAQ (reference sequence). V gave up 3 bases and J gave up 8 bases; unmatched junction bases: 8. Study observations and caveats: The authors reported partly convergent, partly personalized vaccine responses in identical twins.

The sequence derives from a young woman who received the yellow fever vaccine. This sequence joins TRBV7-9 and TRBJ1-2, with 8 bases fitting TRBD1. The sequences come from T cells from blood (PBMCs), unsorted or a sorted subset (not recorded which), collected before or after yellow fever vaccination (not recorded which). The CDR3 sequence: CASSFAGGYQGYTF. The CDR3 nucleotides read TGTGCCAGCAGCTTCGCAGGGGGCTATCAAGGCTACACCTTC.